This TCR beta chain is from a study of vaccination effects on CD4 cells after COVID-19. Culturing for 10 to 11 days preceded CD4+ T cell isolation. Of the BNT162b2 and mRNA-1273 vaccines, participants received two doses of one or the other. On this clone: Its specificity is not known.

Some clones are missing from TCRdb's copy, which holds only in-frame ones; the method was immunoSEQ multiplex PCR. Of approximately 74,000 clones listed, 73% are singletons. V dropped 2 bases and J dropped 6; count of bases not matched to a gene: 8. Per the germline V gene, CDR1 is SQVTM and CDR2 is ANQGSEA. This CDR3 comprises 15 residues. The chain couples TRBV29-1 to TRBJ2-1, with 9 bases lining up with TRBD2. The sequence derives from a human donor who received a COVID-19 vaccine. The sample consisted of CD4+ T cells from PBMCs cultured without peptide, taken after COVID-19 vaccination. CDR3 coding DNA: TGCAGCGTTGAAATCCGGCGGGGGGGCATCAATGAGCAGTTCTTC. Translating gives CSVEIRRGGINEQFF.